One sample yielded the 27 T cell receptor beta chains listed below, sequenced in a study of technical replicates of blood from four donors. Clones were read by immunoSEQ multiplex PCR, and TCRdb kept only the in-frame ones, dropping some. Counted here are approximately 70,000 clones, over 85% occurring once; the ten biggest clones make up approximately 0.4%. Sequenced material: T cells isolated from PBMCs. Every receptor here comes from a human donor in good health.

The rearrangement uses TRBV30 and TRBJ1-2, with 7 nucleotides matching TRBD1. The CDR3 is made up of 17 amino acids. The germline V gene encodes CDR1 GTSNPN and CDR2 SVGIG (reference sequence). Trimming cost V 0 bases and J 2 bases; bases outside gene matches: 12. CDR3 residues: CAWSVPARDRENYGYTF. The CDR3 DNA follows: TGTGCCTGGAGTGTACCCGCAAGAGACAGGGAAAACTATGGCTACACCTTC.

The rearrangement uses TRBV5-1 and TRBJ2-5, with D possibly TRBD1 on 6 matching bases. This CDR3 is built from 16 residues. Germline V gives CDR1 SGHRS, CDR2 YFSETQ. Deletions cut 2 bases from V and 2 bases from J, with 16 bases between. CDR3 residues: CASSFNRAREQETQYF. CDR3 DNA: TGCGCCAGCAGCTTTAACAGGGCCAGAGAGCAAGAGACCCAGTACTTC. Full variable domain (outside the CDR3, taken from reference TRBV5-1 and TRBJ2-5): KAGVTQTPRYLIKTRGQQVTLSCSPISGHRSVSWYQQTPGQGLQFLFEYFSETQRNKGNFPGRFSGRQFSNSRSEMNVSTLELGDSALYLCASSFNRAREQETQYFGPGTRLLVL.

The rearrangement uses TRBV11-2 and TRBJ1-1, with D possibly TRBD1 on 5 matching bases. Germline CDR1 SGHAT, CDR2 FQNNGV. This CDR3 has 13 residues. Trimming took 0 bases from V and 4 from J, leaving 6 bases between them. In DNA, the CDR3 is TGTGCCAGCAGCTTAGAGGGGGGCACTGAAGCTTTCTTT. Translating it yields CASSLEGGTEAFF.

The chain has TRBV7-3 and TRBJ1-2, with 7 nucleotides matching TRBD1. Germline V lookup: CDR1 SGHTA, CDR2 FQGTGA. The CDR3 is 15 residues long. V trimming: 2 bases; J trimming: 1 base; junction bases outside the gene matches: 4. The CDR3 protein is CASSLSGTDNYGYTF. The DNA for the CDR3 is TGTGCCAGCAGCTTATCAGGGACAGATAACTATGGCTACACCTTC.

This chain uses TRBV29-1 with TRBJ1-5; D is possibly TRBD1 (5 bases). The germline V and J ends were trimmed by 2 bases and 6 bases, with 11 bases remaining between them. From germline, CDR1 is SQVTM and CDR2 ANQGSEA. The CDR3 runs to 13 residues. The CDR3 is CSVEFREGQPQHF. CDR3 nucleotides: TGCAGCGTTGAATTCAGGGAAGGTCAGCCCCAGCATTTT.

This clone was counted once. This chain joins TRBV4-1 and TRBJ2-1, with TRBD2 as a possible D gene (5 bases). CDR1 is MGHRA and CDR2 is YSYEKL in the germline V gene. This CDR3 is built from 15 residues. Trimming cost V 1 base and J 9 bases, with 16 bases left between them. CDR3 residues: CASSQVVGVSVEQFF. The CDR3, as DNA: TGCGCCAGCAGCCAAGTGGTGGGAGTCTCGGTTGAGCAGTTCTTC.

The rearrangement joins TRBV2 to TRBJ2-2, with no clear D. Germline CDR1 is SNHLY and CDR2 is FYNNEI. This CDR3 spans 14 amino acids. Trimming removed 3 bases from V and 5 bases from J, with 10 bases in between. The CDR3 DNA follows: TGTGCCAGCAGTGATAGTCGTTGGACCGGGGAGCTGTTTTTT. Its translation is CASSDSRWTGELFF.

The chain carries TRBV9 and TRBJ2-3, with 7 nucleotides matching TRBD1. CDR3 size: 17 residues. Germline CDR1 reads SGDLS; CDR2 reads YYNGEE. Losses at the gene ends were 4 bases for V and 3 bases for J; bases not matched to a gene: 14. Written as DNA, the CDR3 is TGTGCCAGCAGCTCTACTTACAGGGGATCGGGTACAGATACGCAGTATTTT. Its translation is CASSSTYRGSGTDTQYF.

V usage is TRBV7-9 and J usage is TRBJ2-3; 10 bases map to TRBD2. CDR3 length equals 17 residues. Germline trimming cut 5 bases from V and 3 bases from J; bases unmatched to any gene: 11. CDR1 is SEHNR and CDR2 is FQNEAQ in the germline V gene (reference sequence). CDR3 coding DNA: TGTGCCAGCAGCCCTCTAGCGGGAGTCCTTGGGACAGATACGCAGTATTTT. Protein: CASSPLAGVLGTDTQYF.

The chain uses TRBV5-8 and TRBJ2-1; unclear D gene. Germline assignment: CDR1 SGHTS and CDR2 YDEGEE. The CDR3 loop spans 16 amino acids. V was cut by 2 bases and J by 4 bases, with 16 bases left in between. CDR3: CASSFMYTSSYNEQFF. The CDR3 DNA sequence: TGTGCCAGCAGCTTTATGTATACATCCTCTTACAATGAGCAGTTCTTC.

The chain recombines TRBV6-1 with TRBJ2-1, with D possibly TRBD2 on 5 matching bases. Germline CDR1 and CDR2: MNHNS and SASEGT. Trimming took 6 bases from V and 9 from J, leaving 18 bases between them. This CDR3 has 14 amino acids. This CDR3 is CASRLTGAAGEQFF. CDR3 bases: TGTGCCAGCAGGCTGACTGGAGCGGCAGGTGAGCAGTTCTTC.

V is TRBV9 and J is TRBJ2-3; the D gene is possibly TRBD2 (5 bases). CDR1 SGDLS and CDR2 YYNGEE come from the germline V gene. The CDR3 is made up of 15 amino acids. The V and J ends lost 0 bases and 0 bases respectively, with 8 bases between them. The CDR3 loop reads CASSVDGGSTDTQYF. DNA for the CDR3: TGTGCCAGCAGCGTAGACGGCGGGAGCACAGATACGCAGTATTTT.

The chain uses TRBV28 and TRBJ2-5; D gene uncertain. CDR1 is MDHEN and CDR2 is SYDVKM in the germline V gene. Between the trimmed V and J ends, which lost 6 bases and 5 bases, there was a span of 7 bases. This CDR3 spans 11 amino acids. CDR3 nucleotides: TGTGCCAGCAGGTTACAGGAGACCCAGTACTTC. It is translated as CASRLQETQYF.

This chain's CDR3 is CASSSRTAGNTIYF. The CDR3 coding sequence is TGTGCCAGCAGCTCAAGGACAGCTGGAAACACCATATATTTT. The rearrangement joins TRBV7-9 to TRBJ1-3; TRBD1 might be the D (6 bases). Germline lookup yields CDR1 SEHNR and CDR2 FQNEAQ (reference sequence). V lost 4 bases to trimming and J lost 2 bases, with 9 bases between them. This CDR3 contains 14 residues.

The rearrangement links TRBV28 to TRBJ1-3; 9 bases agree with TRBD1. The germline V gene has CDR1 MDHEN and CDR2 SYDVKM. This CDR3 has 16 amino acids. The V segment lost 7 bases and the J segment 4 bases; nucleotides outside the gene matches: 11. The chain's CDR3 is CASTYVAGQGGNTIYF. CDR3 bases: TGTGCCAGCACCTATGTTGCGGGACAGGGAGGAAACACCATATATTTT.

The V call is TRBV11-3, the J call TRBJ2-1; 8 bases map to TRBD1. Trimming removed 1 base from V and 7 bases from J; junction bases left unmatched: 6. The CDR3 is 15 amino acids. CDR1 is SGHNT, CDR2 YENEEA, per germline. CDR3 residues: CASSLVAGGENEQFF. As DNA, the CDR3 is TGTGCCAGCAGCTTAGTGGCAGGGGGCGAGAATGAGCAGTTCTTC.

The genes are TRBV28 and TRBJ2-5; 7 bases align to TRBD1. Germline V lookup: CDR1 MDHEN, CDR2 SYDVKM. Trimming at V came to 4 bases and at J to 2 bases, leaving 10 bases not matched to a gene. The length of the CDR3 is 16 residues. CDR3 DNA: TGTGCCAGCAGTTCGGCACTAGGGACAGCTCAAGAGACCCAGTACTTC. This encodes CASSSALGTAQETQYF.

V and J are TRBV6-6 and TRBJ2-1, with 10 positions matching TRBD2. Trimming cost V 6 bases and J 4 bases; bases outside gene matches: 6. The CDR3 has 15 amino acids. Germline assignment: CDR1 MNHNY and CDR2 SVGAGI (reference sequence). CDR3 loop: CASSPLAGQYNEQFF. In DNA form, the CDR3 reads TGTGCCAGCAGCCCACTAGCGGGACAATACAATGAGCAGTTCTTC.

The CDR3 sequence is CASSIVEAQPQHF. DNA for the CDR3: TGTGCCAGTAGTATCGTAGAGGCTCAGCCCCAGCATTTT. The chain couples TRBV19 to TRBJ1-5; no firm D call. Germline CDR1 is LNHDA and CDR2 is SQIVND (reference sequence). V gave up 3 bases and J gave up 6 bases, with 9 bases separating them. This CDR3 spans 13 amino acids.

The chain links TRBV11-2 to TRBJ2-7; D possibly corresponds to TRBD2 (6 bases). Germline V CDR1 and CDR2: SGHAT, FQNNGV. V was clipped by 3 bases and J by 2 bases, with 14 bases between them. The CDR3 runs 15 residues. The CDR3 DNA sequence: TGTGCCAGCAGCTTCGAGGCTAGCGTCGCCTACGAGCAGTACTTC. It codes for CASSFEASVAYEQYF.

The chain carries TRBV11-3 and TRBJ2-7; 8 nucleotides agree with TRBD2. The V gene's germline CDR1 is SGHNT and CDR2 YENEEA. Losses at the gene ends were 2 bases for V and 4 bases for J; bases not matched to a gene: 7. This CDR3 region has 15 residues. The chain's CDR3 is CASSLSDSGTYEQYF. The CDR3 coding sequence is TGTGCCAGCAGCTTATCAGATAGCGGGACATACGAGCAGTACTTC.

J is TRBJ2-3 and V is TRBV28; the match to TRBD1 covers 7 bases. The V gene end was trimmed by 7 bases and the J gene end by 3 bases; junction bases not matched to a gene: 4. CDR1 is MDHEN, CDR2 SYDVKM, per germline. This CDR3 has 13 amino acids. This CDR3 is CASIQGVTDTQYF. The CDR3 nucleotides are TGTGCCAGCATTCAGGGGGTAACAGATACGCAGTATTTT.

The chain combines TRBV6-1 with TRBJ2-7; tentatively, D is TRBD1 (5 bases). Germline assignment: CDR1 MNHNS and CDR2 SASEGT. The CDR3 is made up of 12 amino acids. V was shortened by 5 bases and J by 2 bases, with 7 bases between the two germline ends. The CDR3 loop is CASSSRAYEQYF. CDR3 nucleotides: TGTGCCAGCAGTTCCAGGGCCTACGAGCAGTACTTC.

In its sample, this clone was seen a few times. V gene TRBV5-6 combines with J gene TRBJ1-1; weak D call: TRBD1 (5 bases). V was cut by 4 bases and J by 3 bases, with 7 bases left in between. This CDR3 is built from 12 residues. Germline loops: CDR1 SGHDT, CDR2 YYEEEE. CDR3 in amino acids: CASSGGYTEAFF. The CDR3 DNA reads TGTGCCAGCAGCGGGGGGTACACTGAAGCTTTCTTT.

The chain has TRBV9 and TRBJ1-5; 10 positions match TRBD1. CDR3 length: 16 amino acids. CDR1 SGDLS and CDR2 YYNGEE come from the germline V gene. J gave up 3 bases and V 0 bases, and 3 bases lay outside the gene matches. CDR3 amino acids: CASSVGGTGVNQPQHF. The CDR3 nucleotides are TGTGCCAGCAGCGTAGGCGGGACAGGGGTCAATCAGCCCCAGCATTTT.

The chain has TRBV18 and TRBJ2-2; D is ambiguous. V dropped 0 bases and J dropped 7 bases, with 9 bases sitting between them. The germline gives CDR1 KGHSH, CDR2 LQKENI. The CDR3 consists of 14 residues. CDR3 in amino acids: CASSPPAVGGELFF. CDR3 bases: TGTGCCAGCTCACCACCGGCGGTTGGCGGGGAGCTGTTTTTT.

The chain joins TRBV20-1 to TRBJ1-2; D gene uncertain. The CDR3 totals 10 residues. CDR1 DFQATT and CDR2 SNEGSKA come from the germline V gene (reference sequence). CDR3 sequence reads: CTARVYGYTF. CDR3 in DNA: TGCACCGCACGGGTCTATGGCTACACCTTC.